This TCR beta chain was profiled in a study of PD-1 blockade in classical Hodgkin lymphoma. The V end lost 7 bases, the J end lost 0 bases, and 13 bases lay between the germline ends. This CDR3 spans 15 amino acids. Germline V gene data show CDR1 as MDHEN and CDR2 as SYDVKM. Measured with immunoSEQ multiplex PCR; TCRdb has only the in-frame clones, and not every one. The sample contains around 7,500 clones, more than 70% of which appear only once. Relapse after autologous stem cell transplantation occurred in every patient, and brentuximab vedotin exposure varied. Magnetic depletion of non-target cells from thawed PBMCs yielded purified CD8+ T cells.

Specimen: CD8+ T cells from blood, collected at baseline. This rearrangement joins TRBV28 to TRBJ2-1, with a possible D match to TRBD2 (6 bases). This sequence originates from a human donor with classical Hodgkin lymphoma. The CDR3 protein is CASNLIAASYNEQFF. CDR3 sequence (DNA): TGTGCCAGCAATCTCATAGCGGCCTCCTACAATGAGCAGTTCTTC.